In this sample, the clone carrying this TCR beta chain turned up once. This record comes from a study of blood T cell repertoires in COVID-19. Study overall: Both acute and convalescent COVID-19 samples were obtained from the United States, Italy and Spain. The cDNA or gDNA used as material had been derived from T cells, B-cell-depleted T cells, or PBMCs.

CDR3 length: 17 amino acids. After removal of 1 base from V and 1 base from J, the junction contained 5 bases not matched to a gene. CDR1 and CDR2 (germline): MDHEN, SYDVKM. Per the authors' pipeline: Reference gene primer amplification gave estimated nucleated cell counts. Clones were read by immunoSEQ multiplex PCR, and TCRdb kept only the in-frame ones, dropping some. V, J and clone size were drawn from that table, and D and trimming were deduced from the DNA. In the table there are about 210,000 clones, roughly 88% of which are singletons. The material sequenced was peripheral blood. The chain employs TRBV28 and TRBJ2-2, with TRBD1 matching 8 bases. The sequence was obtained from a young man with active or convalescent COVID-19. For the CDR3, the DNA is TGTGCCAGCAGTTTATCGGCCGGGACAGGGAACACCGGGGAGCTGTTTTTT. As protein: CASSLSAGTGNTGELFF. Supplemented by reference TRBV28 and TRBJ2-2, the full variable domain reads DVKVTQSSRYLVKRTGEKVFLECVQDMDHENMFWYRQDPGLGLRLIYFSYDVKMKEKGDIPEGYSVSREKKERFSLILESASTNQTSMYLCASSLSAGTGNTGELFFGEGSRLTVL.